A selection of T cell receptor beta chains follows, all from one sample in a study of blood T cell repertoires in COVID-19. TCRdb's copy holds only in-frame clones and misses some; the assay was immunoSEQ multiplex PCR. The data show a few hundred thousand clones, 85% to 90% seen once. Sequencing was performed on PBMCs or T cells enriched from blood (not recorded which). The receptors come from a woman under 30 with acute COVID-19. Both conserved end residues are trimmed from each CDR3. The order of the fields is V gene, clone size, J gene, CDR3 protein. Size values are once, few and many counts, or a class for expanded clones, and some rows have none.

V: TRBV6-5; size: .; J: TRBJ1-2; CDR3: ASVGPNYGYT
V: TRBV5-1; size: .; J: TRBJ2-7; CDR3: ASSLEGRPYEQY
V: TRBV19; size: .; J: TRBJ2-3; CDR3: ASRELTGSSTDTQY
V: TRBV7-3; size: .; J: TRBJ2-3; CDR3: ASSPLAEGGITDTQY
V: TRBV11-3; size: .; J: TRBJ1-4; CDR3: ASGPGTANEKLF
V: TRBV24-1; size: .; J: TRBJ2-5; CDR3: ATSDLGGQGETQY
V: TRBV15; size: .; J: TRBJ1-3; CDR3: ATSRDRGAGNTIY
V: TRBV19; size: .; J: TRBJ2-7; CDR3: ASSTGNSYEQY
V: TRBV28; size: .; J: TRBJ2-1; CDR3: ASSLESLAGGRNEQF
V: TRBV6-5; size: few; J: TRBJ1-5; CDR3: ASSYSVSNQPQH
V: TRBV7-3; size: few; J: TRBJ2-2; CDR3: ASSLVSGGTGELF
V: TRBV6-5; size: .; J: TRBJ2-7; CDR3: ASSSLTSGRTYEQY
V: TRBV9; size: .; J: TRBJ2-5; CDR3: ASSVAFGGTRETQY
V: TRBV9; size: .; J: TRBJ2-7; CDR3: ASRNPGLADGEQY
V: TRBV4-1; size: .; J: TRBJ2-3; CDR3: ASSPADTTDTQY
V: TRBV28; size: .; J: TRBJ2-5; CDR3: ASSLRGWLNQETQY
V: TRBV3-1/TRBV3-2; size: .; J: TRBJ1-2; CDR3: ASSQGAGGNYGYT
V: TRBV11-2; size: once; J: TRBJ2-4; CDR3: ASSSPPDFKNIQY
V: TRBV6-5; size: .; J: TRBJ2-2; CDR3: ASSYPGTSGTGELF
V: TRBV7-9; size: .; J: TRBJ1-5; CDR3: ASSLGRRGFGNQPQH
V: TRBV3-1/TRBV3-2; size: once; J: TRBJ1-4; CDR3: ASSQDFGQGNEKLF
V: TRBV6-5; size: .; J: TRBJ2-4; CDR3: ASSYGQGTIQY
V: TRBV19; size: .; J: TRBJ1-1; CDR3: ATGGGRRTEAF